The next 9 T cell receptor beta chains were all read from a single sample in a study of cytomegalovirus exposure and HLA in healthy donors. PCR primers comprised 60 Vbeta and 13 Jbeta primers. This table comes from immunoSEQ multiplex PCR, and its TCRdb copy is limited to in-frame clones, with some not included. In the table there are some 100,000 clones, about four fifths of which are singletons. The source material was PBMCs. The receptors here all came from a male donor in good health and CMV-seropositive.

The rearrangement uses TRBV29-1 and TRBJ1-2; D is perhaps TRBD1 (6 bases). This CDR3 region has 11 residues. Germline CDR1 reads SQVTM; CDR2 reads ANQGSEA. V lost 3 bases to trimming and J lost 8 bases, with 10 bases between them. CDR3: CSVDGGPGYTF. As DNA, the CDR3 is TGCAGCGTTGATGGGGGCCCGGGCTACACCTTC.

This chain joins TRBV6-6 and TRBJ1-5; D uncertain. V was shortened by 6 bases and J by 0 bases, with 15 bases between the two germline ends. The germline gives CDR1 MNHNY, CDR2 SVGAGI (reference sequence). The CDR3 extends over 16 amino acids. The CDR3 sequence is CASRSGTGYSNQPQHF. The CDR3 bases are TGTGCCAGCAGGTCCGGCACGGGGTATAGCAATCAGCCCCAGCATTTT.

The gene calls are TRBV5-1 and TRBJ1-5, with D hard to call. Germline loops: CDR1 SGHRS, CDR2 YFSETQ. V shed 4 bases and J shed 4 bases, with 9 bases lying between them. This CDR3 has 13 residues. For the CDR3, the DNA is TGCGCCAGCAGCCCCTCGGTAAATCAGCCCCAGCATTTT. Residues: CASSPSVNQPQHF.

A word on this clone: Other DNA sequences in this sample translate to the same CDR3. This rearrangement joins TRBV29-1 to TRBJ1-5; TRBD1 agrees at 7 bases. V lost 6 bases, J lost 6 bases, and 5 bases stayed unmatched. CDR3 length equals 12 residues. The germline CDR1 and CDR2 sequences are SQVTM and ANQGSEA. The CDR3 reads CSVRTGGQPQHF. CDR3 in DNA: TGCAGCGTCCGGACAGGCGGTCAGCCCCAGCATTTT.

The J gene is TRBJ1-5, the V gene TRBV15; 8 positions match TRBD1. CDR3 size: 14 residues. Germline assignment: CDR1 LNHNV and CDR2 YYDKDF (reference sequence). The V segment lost 5 bases and the J segment 4 bases; nucleotides outside the gene matches: 4. CDR3 coding DNA: TGTGCCACCAGCTCAACAGGGGGTAATCAGCCCCAGCATTTT. Protein: CATSSTGGNQPQHF.

V and J are TRBV4-1 and TRBJ1-4; D gene uncertain. V lost 6 bases and J 8 bases, leaving 25 bases between the germline ends. This CDR3 has 17 residues. Germline CDR1 is MGHRA and CDR2 is YSYEKL. Here the CDR3 DNA reads TGCGCCAGCAGACTCCTGAGAGAAGGGAGGAGCGGGGAAAAACTGTTTTTT. It encodes CASRLLREGRSGEKLFF.

V usage is TRBV30 and J usage is TRBJ1-1; no definite D call. CDR3 length: 13 amino acids. V lost 4 bases and J lost 0, with 9 bases in between. Germline-derived CDR1 and CDR2 are GTSNPN and SVGIG (reference sequence). CDR3 protein: CAWILEMNTEAFF. The CDR3 nucleotides read TGTGCCTGGATTCTGGAGATGAACACTGAAGCTTTCTTT. Full variable domain (remainder filled in from reference TRBV30 and TRBJ1-1): SQTIHQWPATLVQPVGSPLSLECTVEGTSNPNLYWYRQAAGRGLQLLFYSVGIGQISSEVPQNLSASRPQDRQFILSSKKLLLSDSGFYLCAWILEMNTEAFFGQGTRLTVV.

The chain has TRBV15 and TRBJ2-4; 15 nucleotides match TRBD2. The junction had 3 bases not matched to a gene; V was cut back by 5 bases and J by 13 bases. CDR3 size: 13 residues. Germline V gene sequence: CDR1 LNHNV, CDR2 YYDKDF (reference sequence). Here the CDR3 DNA reads TGTGCCACCAGCGGCGGGACTAGCGGGGGGCAGTACTTC. This sequence encodes CATSGGTSGGQYF.

This clone was found once. This chain's CDR3 is CASSDGPGAGGQLGETQYF. DNA of the CDR3: TGTGCCAGCAGTGACGGTCCCGGGGCGGGGGGGCAATTAGGGGAGACCCAGTACTTC. This chain links TRBV6-4 with TRBJ2-5; 9 bases align to TRBD2. The CDR3 is 19 amino acids. V lost 2 bases, J lost 5 bases, and 18 bases stayed unmatched. CDR1 MRHNA and CDR2 SNTAGT come from the germline V gene.